A selection of T cell receptor beta chains follows, all from one sample in a study of blood T cells in healthy people across ages. TCRdb re-analysed the 5' RACE reads in MiXCR, keeping a single row per CDR3 protein. The repertoire holds around 1,600,000 distinct CDR3 sequences, under 55% seen once, with under 5% in the top ten. Sequenced: blood. Receptors were obtained from a woman under 30 in good health. CDR3s include the opening cysteine and the closing phenylalanine or tryptophan. The D gene is left open where the match is weak. Where a row states a size, it is once, few, many or the class of an expanded clone; other rows omit it.

CDR3 DNA	CDR3 protein	D gene	CDR3 length	clone size	V gene	J gene
TGTGCCAGCAGCCAATCTGACGGGAACACTGAAGCTTTCTTT	CASSQSDGNTEAFF	.	14	.	TRBV3-1	TRBJ1-1
TGCAGTGCTAGGGACACCATGAACACTGAAGCTTTCTTT	CSARDTMNTEAFF	.	13	few	TRBV20-1	TRBJ1-1
TGCAGTGCTAGAGATAGAGCGCTCCCCCGCACAGATACGCAGTATTTT	CSARDRALPRTDTQYF	.	16	many	TRBV20-1	TRBJ2-3
TGTGCCAGCAGCTCCACTACAATCCCCTACGAGCAGTACTTC	CASSSTTIPYEQYF	.	14	few	TRBV7-9	TRBJ2-7
TGTGCCAGCAGTTACGGGCCGGGAAGCTCCTACAATGAGCAGTTCTTC	CASSYGPGSSYNEQFF	.	16	.	TRBV6-6	TRBJ2-1
TGTGCCACCGTTCAACAGGGAGGTGGTACTGAAGCTTTCTTT	CATVQQGGGTEAFF	.	14	.	TRBV18	TRBJ1-1
TGTGCCAGCAGCCGAACAAGCTCCCACGAGCAGTACTTC	CASSRTSSHEQYF	.	13	.	TRBV7-9	TRBJ2-7
TGTGCCAGCAGCCAAAGTGAGGGACTGTACAATGAGCAGTTCTTC	CASSQSEGLYNEQFF	.	15	.	TRBV3-1	TRBJ2-1
TGTGCCAGCATCACGGTCGAGGCCAGGGGAATCGCAGATACGCAGTATTTT	CASITVEARGIADTQYF	.	17	.	TRBV2	TRBJ2-3
TGTGCCAGCAGCACCCTGGCGGACAGGAGTAACTACGAGCAGTACTTC	CASSTLADRSNYEQYF	TRBD1	16	.	TRBV12-3/TRBV12-4	TRBJ2-7
TGCGCCAGCAGCCAAGAACTAGCGGGGGGTGGGGAGACCCAGTACTTC	CASSQELAGGGETQYF	TRBD2	16	many	TRBV4-3	TRBJ2-5
TGTGCCAACAGCTTTGGTGGGACTACCTCCTACGAGCAGTACTTC	CANSFGGTTSYEQYF	TRBD2	15	.	TRBV7-2	TRBJ2-7
TGTGCCAGCAGTTCCCCTGGACAGGGCACCCACGAGCAGTACTTC	CASSSPGQGTHEQYF	TRBD1	15	.	TRBV27	TRBJ2-7
TGTGCCAGCAGTTTTTATGTCCAAGAGACCCAGTACTTC	CASSFYVQETQYF	.	13	.	TRBV12-3/TRBV12-4	TRBJ2-5
TGTGCCAGCAGTGTACCTAGCGGGAACCATGAGCAGTTCTTC	CASSVPSGNHEQFF	TRBD2	14	.	TRBV2	TRBJ2-1
TGTGCCAGCAGTTTACGACTAGCGACCGGGGAGCTGTTTTTT	CASSLRLATGELFF	TRBD2	14	.	TRBV12-3/TRBV12-4	TRBJ2-2
TGTGCCAGCAGTGAGGTGAGGGGGCGGAGGCCCCAGCATTTT	CASSEVRGRRPQHF	TRBD1	14	.	TRBV2	TRBJ1-5
TGTGCCAGCAGCCCGGGGCCATATGCCTATGGCTACACCTTC	CASSPGPYAYGYTF	.	14	few	TRBV7-9	TRBJ1-2
TGTGCCAGCAGAGTGGACTACTACGAGCAGTACTTC	CASRVDYYEQYF	.	12	.	TRBV6-2/TRBV6-3	TRBJ2-7
TGCGCCAGCAGCCGCCGGCCATCGGGGACTGGGCCTAACAATCAGCCCCAGCATTTT	CASSRRPSGTGPNNQPQHF	.	19	.	TRBV4-3	TRBJ1-5
TGTGCCAGCAGCCTACAGCGGACCCACAATGAGCAGTTCTTC	CASSLQRTHNEQFF	.	14	.	TRBV7-3	TRBJ2-1
TGCGCCAGCAGTTTCACTGGAGGGGGATATGGCTACACCTTC	CASSFTGGGYGYTF	.	14	.	TRBV4-1	TRBJ1-2